The following is a T cell receptor (beta chain) sequence with its context. Hyperthyroidism in the patients, aged 18 to 65, was newly diagnosed and under 2 months in duration. Thyroid ultrasound and orbital computed tomography, with clinical symptoms and serum thyroxine and TRAb, informed diagnoses. RNA transcripts served as the template for amplifying TCR beta CDR3 regions. In the first-round RT-PCR of the TCR CDR3, the HTBI primer set was used. TCRdb re-called the multiplex PCR reads through MiXCR, storing one row per CDR3 protein. The table lists about 740,000 distinct CDR3 sequences, approximately 14% of them singletons. The data originate from a study of T cells in Graves' hyperthyroidism and ophthalmopathy. CDR1 is SGHDT, CDR2 YYEEEE, per germline. Deletions cut 3 bases from V and 1 base from J, with 14 bases between. The CDR3 extends over 16 amino acids.

The chain carries TRBV5-6 and TRBJ2-1; D is perhaps TRBD2 (5 bases). Material for sequencing was blood. This TCR was sampled from a woman aged 18-29 years with Graves' hyperthyroidism. The CDR3 spells CASSSYSSGSYNEQFF. The CDR3 DNA is TGTGCCAGCAGCTCTTATTCAAGCGGATCCTACAATGAGCAGTTCTTC.